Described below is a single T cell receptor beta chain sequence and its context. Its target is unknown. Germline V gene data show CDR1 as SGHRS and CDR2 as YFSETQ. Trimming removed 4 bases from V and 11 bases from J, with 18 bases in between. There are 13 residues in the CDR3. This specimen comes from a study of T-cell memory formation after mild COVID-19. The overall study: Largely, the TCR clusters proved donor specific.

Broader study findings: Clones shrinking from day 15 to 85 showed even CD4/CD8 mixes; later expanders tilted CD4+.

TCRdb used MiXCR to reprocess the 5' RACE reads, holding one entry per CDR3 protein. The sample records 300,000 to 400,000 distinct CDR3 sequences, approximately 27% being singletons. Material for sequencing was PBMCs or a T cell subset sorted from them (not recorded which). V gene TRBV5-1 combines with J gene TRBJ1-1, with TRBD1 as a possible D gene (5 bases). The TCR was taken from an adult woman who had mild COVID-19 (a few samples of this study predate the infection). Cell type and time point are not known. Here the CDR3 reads CASSIDRYYPAFF. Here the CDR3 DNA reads TGCGCCAGCAGCATCGACAGATATTACCCCGCTTTCTTT. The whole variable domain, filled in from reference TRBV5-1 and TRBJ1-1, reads KAGVTQTPRYLIKTRGQQVTLSCSPISGHRSVSWYQQTPGQGLQFLFEYFSETQRNKGNFPGRFSGRQFSNSRSEMNVSTLELGDSALYLCASSIDRYYPAFFGQGTRLTVV.